The T cell receptor beta chain described here comes from a study of T-cell reconstitution after alpha-beta-depleted transplantation in children. Study-wide results and limits: After transplant, at about two months, alpha-beta T cells were reportedly derived from several hundred expanded graft clones. Where some patients showed high TCRbeta diversity at day 60, it came from recipient T cells and thymic progenitors that had survived. A year had passed since transplant, and T-cell counts and diversity by then came mostly from newly produced T cells.

Germline-derived CDR1 and CDR2 are LGHNA and YNFKEQ. CDR3 length: 16 residues. Deletions cut 0 bases from V and 2 bases from J, with 14 bases between. TCRbeta library preparation incorporated unique molecular identifiers. MiXCR, applied by TCRdb to the PCR reads, yields one record per CDR3 protein. The table lists roughly 280,000 distinct CDR3 sequences, approximately 10% of them singletons, with less than 25% in the top ten. This clonotype was counted ten times or more. Its antigen is still unknown. The sample here was peripheral blood, taken 180 days after TCRalphabeta/CD19-depleted stem cell transplant. The TCR originated in a male patient between 2 and 10 years old who had a stem cell transplant for chronic granulomatous disease, so the T cells may come from the graft donor. This chain links TRBV4-2 with TRBJ2-7, with D perhaps TRBD1 (5 bases). DNA for the CDR3: TGTGCCAGCAGCCAAGAAGGTGCAGGGAACGCCTACGAGCAGTACTTC. Protein sequence: CASSQEGAGNAYEQYF.